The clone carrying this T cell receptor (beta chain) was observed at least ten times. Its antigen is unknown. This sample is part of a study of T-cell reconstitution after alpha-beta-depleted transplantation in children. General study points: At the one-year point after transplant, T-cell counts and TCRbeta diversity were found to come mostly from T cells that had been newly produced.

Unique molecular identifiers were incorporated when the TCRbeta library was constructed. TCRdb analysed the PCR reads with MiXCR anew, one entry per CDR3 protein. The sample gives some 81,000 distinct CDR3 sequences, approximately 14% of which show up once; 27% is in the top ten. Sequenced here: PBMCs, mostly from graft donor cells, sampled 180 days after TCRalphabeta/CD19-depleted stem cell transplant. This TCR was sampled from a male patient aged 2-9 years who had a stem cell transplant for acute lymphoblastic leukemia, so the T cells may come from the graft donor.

CDR3 bases: TGTGCCAGCAGGTCCCCCTGGGATACGCAGTATTTT. It codes for CASRSPWDTQYF. The chain recombines TRBV12-3 or TRBV12-4 with TRBJ2-3, with unresolved D. The CDR3 contains 12 residues. Trimming stripped 6 bases from V and 6 bases from J, with 10 bases between.